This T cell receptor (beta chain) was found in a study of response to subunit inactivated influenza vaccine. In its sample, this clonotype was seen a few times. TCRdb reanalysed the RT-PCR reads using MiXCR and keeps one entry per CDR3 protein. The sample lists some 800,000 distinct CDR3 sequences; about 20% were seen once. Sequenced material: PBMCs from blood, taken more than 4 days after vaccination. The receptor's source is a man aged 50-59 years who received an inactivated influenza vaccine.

CDR3 DNA: TGTGCCAGCAGTTTGTTGGGCAGGAGCTCCTACAATGAGCAGTTCTTC. It encodes CASSLLGRSSYNEQFF. The chain employs TRBV12-3 or TRBV12-4 and TRBJ2-1; D gene uncertain. The CDR3 covers 16 residues. Trimming stripped 3 bases from V and 0 bases from J, with 12 bases between.